The 2 T cell receptor beta chains below all came from one sample that was sequenced in a study of CD8 T cells in Susac syndrome. cDNA came from around 0.54 to 1 ug RNA primed by random hexamers. TCRdb recomputed calls from the immunoSEQ multiplex PCR reads with MiXCR, one row per CDR3 protein. This table holds over 350,000 distinct CDR3 sequences, 85% found once. The sequencing input was CD8+ T cells from PBMCs. Source of these receptors: a human donor with multiple sclerosis.

This clonotype turned up a few times. The genes are TRBV11-2 and TRBJ1-1, with D possibly TRBD1 on 6 matching bases. The CDR3 is made up of 16 amino acids. CDR1 and CDR2 from the germline V gene are SGHAT and FQNNGV. V was pared by 5 bases and J by 0 bases, with 16 bases between. The CDR3 nucleotides are TGTGCCAGCAGCCAAGAGAGACAGGACATGAACACTGAAGCTTTCTTT. Protein product: CASSQERQDMNTEAFF.

The CDR3 loop is CASSQDGGGYEAFF. The CDR3 DNA reads TGCGCCAGCAGCCAAGATGGGGGGGGTTACGAAGCTTTCTTT. The chain has TRBV4-1 and TRBJ1-1; D is perhaps TRBD1 (5 bases). The CDR3 contains 14 residues. Trimming cost V 0 bases and J 8 bases, with 13 bases left between them. Germline V gene data show CDR1 as MGHRA and CDR2 as YSYEKL.